The clone carrying this T cell receptor beta chain appeared a single time. The antigen remains unidentified. A far larger clone is off by one base, so a read error is likely. This sample also contains other DNA sequences that code for the same CDR3. Donors comprised healthy HIV-negative adults lacking recent acute infections or vaccinations. This record belongs to a study of shared clonotypes between healthy human individuals. Regarding the study as a whole: Non-shared clonotypes showed lower generation probabilities than clonotypes common to all four donors.

The input for sorted-subset replicate PCRs was about 200 ng DNA, around 30,000 T cell genomes. The method was immunoSEQ multiplex PCR; TCRdb's version includes in-frame clones alone and lacks a portion of them. Among around 690,000 clones listed, 90% were seen once. The V gene end was trimmed by 9 bases and the J gene end by 2 bases; junction bases not matched to a gene: 13. Germline V gene sequence: CDR1 SGHAT, CDR2 FQNNGV. The CDR3 has 16 amino acids. The specimen was memory CD8+ T cells from PBMCs. Subset reported: CD45RO+ cells pooled with CCR7-negative TemRA cells. The clonotype was recovered from a man aged 18 to 29 in good health. Some clones in this sample may be carry-over from other donors' samples. This chain connects TRBV11-2 to TRBJ1-3; TRBD1 matches 7 bases. The CDR3 sequence is CASSPRGGAPGNTIYF. The CDR3 coding sequence is TGTGCCAGTAGCCCCAGGGGGGGGGCGCCTGGAAACACCATATATTTT.